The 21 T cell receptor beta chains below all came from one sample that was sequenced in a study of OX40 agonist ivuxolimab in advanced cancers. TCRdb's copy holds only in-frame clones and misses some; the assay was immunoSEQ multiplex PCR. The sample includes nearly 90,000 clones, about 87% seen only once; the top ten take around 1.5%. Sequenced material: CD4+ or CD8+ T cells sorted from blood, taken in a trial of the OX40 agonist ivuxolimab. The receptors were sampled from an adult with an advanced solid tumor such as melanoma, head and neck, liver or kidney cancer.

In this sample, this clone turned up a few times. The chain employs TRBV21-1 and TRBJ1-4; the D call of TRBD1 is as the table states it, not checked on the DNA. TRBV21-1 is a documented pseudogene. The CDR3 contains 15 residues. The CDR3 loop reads CASRHQGQSKEKLFF. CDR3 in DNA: TGTGCCAGCAGACACCAGGGGCAGTCTAAAGAAAAACTGTTTTTT.

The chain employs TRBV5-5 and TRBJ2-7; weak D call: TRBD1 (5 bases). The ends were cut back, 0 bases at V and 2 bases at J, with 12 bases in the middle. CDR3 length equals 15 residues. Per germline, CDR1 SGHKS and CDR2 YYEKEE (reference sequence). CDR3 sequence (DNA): TGTGCCAGCAGCTTGGCCGGGCAGGACACCTACGAGCAGTACTTC. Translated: CASSLAGQDTYEQYF.

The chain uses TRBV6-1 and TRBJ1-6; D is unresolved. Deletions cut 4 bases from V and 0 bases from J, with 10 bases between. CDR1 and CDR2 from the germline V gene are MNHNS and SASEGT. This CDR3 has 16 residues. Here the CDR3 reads CASSGDLSSYNSPLHF. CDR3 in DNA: TGTGCCAGCAGTGGGGATCTTAGCTCCTATAATTCACCCCTCCACTTT.

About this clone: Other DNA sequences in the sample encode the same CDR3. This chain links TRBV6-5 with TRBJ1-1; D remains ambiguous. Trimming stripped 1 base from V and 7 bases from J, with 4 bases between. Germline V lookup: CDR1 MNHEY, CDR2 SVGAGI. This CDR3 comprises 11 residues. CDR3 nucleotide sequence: TGTGCCAGCAGTTACTTAGGTGAAGCTTTCTTT. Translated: CASSYLGEAFF.

The CDR3 sequence: CASSLGGMNTEAFF. The CDR3 bases are TGTGCCAGCTCACTCGGAGGTATGAACACTGAAGCTTTCTTT. V is TRBV18 and J is TRBJ1-1; D gene ambiguous. This CDR3 region has 14 residues. Trimming removed 4 bases from V and 0 bases from J, with 9 bases in between. Germline CDR1 KGHSH, CDR2 LQKENI.

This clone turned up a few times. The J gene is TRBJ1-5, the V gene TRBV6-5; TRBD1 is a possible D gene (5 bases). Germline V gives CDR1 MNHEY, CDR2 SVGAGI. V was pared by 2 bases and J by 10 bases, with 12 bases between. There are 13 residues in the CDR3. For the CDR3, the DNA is TGTGCCAGCAGTTACAGCAGGGAGATACCCCAGCATTTT. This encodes CASSYSREIPQHF.

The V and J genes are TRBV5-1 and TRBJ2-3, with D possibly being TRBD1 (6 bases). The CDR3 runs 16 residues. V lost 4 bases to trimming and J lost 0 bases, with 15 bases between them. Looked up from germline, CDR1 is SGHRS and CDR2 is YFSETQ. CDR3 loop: CASSVAGTQSTDTQYF. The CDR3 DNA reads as TGCGCCAGCAGCGTCGCCGGGACACAAAGCACAGATACGCAGTATTTT.

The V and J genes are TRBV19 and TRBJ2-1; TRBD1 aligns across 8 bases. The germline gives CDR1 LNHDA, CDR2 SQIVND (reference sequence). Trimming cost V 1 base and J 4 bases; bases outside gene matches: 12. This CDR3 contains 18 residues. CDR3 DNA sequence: TGTGCCAGTAGTATAGGCCCCGGGACAGGAGCGTTATACAATGAGCAGTTCTTC. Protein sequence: CASSIGPGTGALYNEQFF.

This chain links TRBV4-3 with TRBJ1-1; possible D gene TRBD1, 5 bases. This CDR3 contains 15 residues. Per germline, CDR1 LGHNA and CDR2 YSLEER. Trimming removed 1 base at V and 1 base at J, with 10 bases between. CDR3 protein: CASSQVNQGNTEAFF. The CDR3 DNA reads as TGCGCCAGCAGCCAAGTAAATCAGGGGAACACTGAAGCTTTCTTT.

CDR3 nucleotide sequence: TGTGCCTTATATTCTCCAGCTAACTATGGCTACACCTTC. It yields the protein CALYSPANYGYTF. The chain recombines TRBV6-5 with TRBJ1-2; the D is unclear. Between the trimmed V and J ends, which lost 11 bases and 0 bases, there was a span of 13 bases. The CDR3 covers 13 residues. CDR1 and CDR2 (germline): MNHEY, SVGAGI.

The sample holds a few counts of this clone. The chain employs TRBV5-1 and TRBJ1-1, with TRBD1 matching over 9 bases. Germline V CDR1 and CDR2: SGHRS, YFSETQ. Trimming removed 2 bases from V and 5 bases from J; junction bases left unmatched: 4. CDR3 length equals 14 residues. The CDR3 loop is CASSFDRGRTEAFF. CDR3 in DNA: TGCGCCAGCAGCTTTGACAGGGGGAGGACTGAAGCTTTCTTT.

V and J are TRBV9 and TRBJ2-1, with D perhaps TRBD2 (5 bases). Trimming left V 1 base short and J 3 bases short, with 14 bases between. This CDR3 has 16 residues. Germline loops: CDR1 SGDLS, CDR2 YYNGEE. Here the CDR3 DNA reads TGTGCCAGCAGCGTATCAAGGTCCCGGGACTACAATGAGCAGTTCTTC. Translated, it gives CASSVSRSRDYNEQFF. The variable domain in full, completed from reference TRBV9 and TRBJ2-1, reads DSGVTQTPKHLITATGQRVTLRCSPRSGDLSVYWYQQSLDQGLQFLIQYYNGEERAKGNILERFSAQQFPDLHSELNLSSLELGDSALYFCASSVSRSRDYNEQFFGPGTRLTVL.

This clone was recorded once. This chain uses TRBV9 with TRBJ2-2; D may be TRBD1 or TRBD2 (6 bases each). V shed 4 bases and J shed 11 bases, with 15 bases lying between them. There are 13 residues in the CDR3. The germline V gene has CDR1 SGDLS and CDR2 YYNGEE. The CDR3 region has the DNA TGTGCCAGCAGCCTTCTTACGGGGGCAGAGCTGTTTTTT. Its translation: CASSLLTGAELFF.

The CDR3 reads CAISQTSGGAGTDTQYF. The CDR3 region has the DNA TGTGCCATCAGTCAAACTAGCGGGGGGGCCGGCACAGATACGCAGTATTTT. The gene calls are TRBV10-3 and TRBJ2-3, with TRBD2 identical over 13 bases. This CDR3 spans 17 amino acids. With 5 bases clipped from V and 1 base from J, the junction kept 6 bases outside the gene matches. Germline V lookup: CDR1 ENHRY, CDR2 SYGVKD.

The CDR3 bases are TGTGCCAGTAGTACCCTTACCGGACAGCAATACGAGCAGTACTTC. Translating gives CASSTLTGQQYEQYF. This chain links TRBV19 with TRBJ2-7; D perhaps matches TRBD1 (6 bases). The CDR3 runs 15 residues. Germline CDR1 reads LNHDA; CDR2 reads SQIVND (reference sequence). Trimming pared 4 bases from V and 4 bases from J, leaving 17 bases between.

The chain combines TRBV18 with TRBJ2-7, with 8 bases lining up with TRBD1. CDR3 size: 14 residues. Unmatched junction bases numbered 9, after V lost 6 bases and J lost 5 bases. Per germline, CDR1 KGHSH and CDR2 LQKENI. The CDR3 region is CASSQDREVDEQYF. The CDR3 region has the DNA TGTGCCAGCTCCCAGGACAGGGAGGTGGACGAGCAGTACTTC.

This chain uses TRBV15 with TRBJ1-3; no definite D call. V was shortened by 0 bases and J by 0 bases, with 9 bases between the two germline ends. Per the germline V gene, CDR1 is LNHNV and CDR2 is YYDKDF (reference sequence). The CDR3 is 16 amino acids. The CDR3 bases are TGTGCCACCAGCAGAGAAGGCTCCCACTCTGGAAACACCATATATTTT. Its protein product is CATSREGSHSGNTIYF.

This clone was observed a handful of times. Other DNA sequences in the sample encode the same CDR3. The CDR3 region is CASSPGHGKNYGYTF. CDR3 bases: TGTGCCAGCAGCCCGGGCCACGGTAAAAACTATGGCTACACCTTC. The gene calls are TRBV14 and TRBJ1-2, with D uncertain. The germline V and J ends were trimmed by 4 bases and 2 bases, with 14 bases remaining between them. The CDR3 is made up of 15 amino acids. Germline CDR1 is SGHDN and CDR2 is FVKESK.

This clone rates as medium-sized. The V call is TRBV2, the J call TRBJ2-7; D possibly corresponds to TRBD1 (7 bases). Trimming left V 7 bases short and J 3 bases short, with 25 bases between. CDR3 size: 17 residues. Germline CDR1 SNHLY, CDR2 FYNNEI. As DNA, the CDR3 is TGTGCCAGCAATGAGGGGATTAGCAGGGGGGAACTCTACGAGCAGTACTTC. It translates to CASNEGISRGELYEQYF.

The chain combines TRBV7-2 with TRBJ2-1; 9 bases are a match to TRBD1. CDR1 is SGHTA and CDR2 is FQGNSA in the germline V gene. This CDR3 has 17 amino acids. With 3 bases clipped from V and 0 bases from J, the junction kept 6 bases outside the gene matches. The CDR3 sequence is CASSLRTGALSYNEQFF. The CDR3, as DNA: TGTGCCAGCAGCTTGCGGACAGGGGCCCTCTCCTACAATGAGCAGTTCTTC. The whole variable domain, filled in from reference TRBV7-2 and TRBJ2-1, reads GAGVSQSPSNKVTEKGKDVELRCDPISGHTALYWYRQSLGQGLEFLIYFQGNSAPDKSGLPSDRFSAERTGGSVSTLTIQRTQQEDSAVYLCASSLRTGALSYNEQFFGPGTRLTVL.

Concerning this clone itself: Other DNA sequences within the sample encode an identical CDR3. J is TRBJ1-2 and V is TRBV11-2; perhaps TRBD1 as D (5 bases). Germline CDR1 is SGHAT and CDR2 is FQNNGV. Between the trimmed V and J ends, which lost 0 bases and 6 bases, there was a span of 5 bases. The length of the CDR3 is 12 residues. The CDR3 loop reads CASSLEGDGYTF. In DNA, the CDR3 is TGTGCCAGCAGCTTAGAGGGGGATGGCTACACCTTC.